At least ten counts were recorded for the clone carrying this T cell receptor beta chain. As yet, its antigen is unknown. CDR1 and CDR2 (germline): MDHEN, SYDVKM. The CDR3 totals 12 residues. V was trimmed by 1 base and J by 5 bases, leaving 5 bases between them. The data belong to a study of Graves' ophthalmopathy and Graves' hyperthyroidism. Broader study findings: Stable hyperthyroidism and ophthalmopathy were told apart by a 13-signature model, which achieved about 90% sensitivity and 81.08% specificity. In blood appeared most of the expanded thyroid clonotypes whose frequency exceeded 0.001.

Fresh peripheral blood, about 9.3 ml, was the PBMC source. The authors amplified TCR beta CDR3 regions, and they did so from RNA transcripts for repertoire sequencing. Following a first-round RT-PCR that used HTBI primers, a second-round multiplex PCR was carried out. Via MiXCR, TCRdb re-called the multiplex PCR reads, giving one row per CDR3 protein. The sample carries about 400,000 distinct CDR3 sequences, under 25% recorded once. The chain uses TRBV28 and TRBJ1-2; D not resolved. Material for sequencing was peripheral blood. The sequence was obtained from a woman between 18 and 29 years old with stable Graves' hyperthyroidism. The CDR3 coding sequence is TGTGCCAGCAGTTTATCTCAGTATGGCTACACCTTC. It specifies CASSLSQYGYTF.